These T cell receptor beta chains were read from a single sample in a study of blood T cell repertoires in COVID-19. TCRdb's copy holds only in-frame clones and misses some; the assay was immunoSEQ multiplex PCR. This table has some 110,000 clones, roughly 80% appearing once. The sample was peripheral blood. These receptors originate from a man aged 65-85 years with acute or convalescent COVID-19. The CDR3 runs from the conserved cysteine through the conserved F or W. Fields, in order: clone size, J gene, D gene, V gene, CDR3 DNA, CDR3 protein. A D gene is named only where the DNA matches it firmly. For some rows the clone size is stated as once, few or many, or as a class when expanded; others skip it.

>-|TRBJ2-3|TRBD2|TRBV3-1/TRBV3-2
TGTGCCAGCAGCCAACGGGACTACTCTACGCAGTATTTT
CASSQRDYSTQYF
>few|TRBJ2-7|-|TRBV4-2
TGTGCCAGCAGCCTTGGGGCAGCGAGCTCCTACGAGCAGTACTTC
CASSLGAASSYEQYF
>-|TRBJ2-5|TRBD1|TRBV5-5
TGTGCCAGCAGTTCTAATAGGGACAGCTGGAAAGAGACCCAGTACTTC
CASSSNRDSWKETQYF
>few|TRBJ2-5|TRBD1|TRBV9
TGTGCCAGCACCCAGGGGGTAGGCCAAGAGACCCAGTACTTC
CASTQGVGQETQYF
>-|TRBJ1-4|TRBD1|TRBV18
TGTGCCAGCTCACGCGGGACAGCAACTAATGAAAAACTGTTTTTT
CASSRGTATNEKLFF
>-|TRBJ2-1|TRBD2|TRBV7-3
TGTGCCAGCGGCCGGGGACTAGCGGCCTACAATGAGCAGTTCTTC
CASGRGLAAYNEQFF
>-|TRBJ2-5|-|TRBV4-3
TGCGCCAGCAGCCAAGCCAGGGTCGTAGGGAAAGAGACCCAGTACTTC
CASSQARVVGKETQYF
>-|TRBJ1-1|-|TRBV6-5
TGTGCCAGCAGCCGGGGATCACCCCGGAACACTGAAGCTTTCTTT
CASSRGSPRNTEAFF
>-|TRBJ1-5|-|TRBV6-2/TRBV6-3
TGTGCCAGCAGTTACCTAGATAGCAATCAGCCCCAGCATTTT
CASSYLDSNQPQHF
>-|TRBJ1-2|-|TRBV28
TGTGCCAGCAGCCAGGGAAGTTTTGGTTCTGGCTACACCTTC
CASSQGSFGSGYTF
>-|TRBJ2-2|TRBD2|TRBV18
TGTGCCAGCTCACCGTCGGCTAGCGGGAGAAACGGGGAGCTGTTTTTT
CASSPSASGRNGELFF
>-|TRBJ2-7|TRBD2|TRBV7-2
TGTGCCAGCAGCTTAGCGGCTAGCGGGAGTTTCTACGAGCAGTACTTC
CASSLAASGSFYEQYF
>-|TRBJ2-2|-|TRBV15
TGTGCCACCAGCACAGCTACGGGAACCGGGGAGCTGTTTTTT
CATSTATGTGELFF
>-|TRBJ2-1|TRBD2|TRBV5-1
TGCGCCAGCAGCCCGGGACTAGCGCACGGCGGGGAGCAGTTCTTC
CASSPGLAHGGEQFF
>once|TRBJ1-2|TRBD1|TRBV28
TGTGCCAGCAGTCTCTCTTCGACAGGGAAGCGGGGCTACACCTTC
CASSLSSTGKRGYTF
>once|TRBJ1-6|-|TRBV7-8
TGTGCCAGCACGTCTGAGTATAATTCACCCCTCCACTTT
CASTSEYNSPLHF
>-|TRBJ2-5|TRBD2|TRBV5-4
TGTGCCAGCAGCGGACCTAGCGGGGGGATCCAAGAGACCCAGTACTTC
CASSGPSGGIQETQYF
>once|TRBJ2-7|-|TRBV27
TGTGCCAGCAGTTTATTCACAGGGTACGAGCAGTACTTC
CASSLFTGYEQYF
>-|TRBJ2-7|-|TRBV2
TGTGCCAGCCTTGCGCAGGGCGTCTCCTACGAGCAGTACTTC
CASLAQGVSYEQYF
>few|TRBJ2-3|-|TRBV4-2
TGTGCCAGCAGCCTTCTAGACAGGACCAGCACAGATACGCAGTATTTT
CASSLLDRTSTDTQYF
>-|TRBJ2-1|-|TRBV9
TGTGCCAGCAGCGGACTAAACTCCTACAATGAGCAGTTCTTC
CASSGLNSYNEQFF
>medium-sized|TRBJ2-1|TRBD2|TRBV27
TGTGCCAGCACTGAAACTAGCGGGTCCTACAATGAGCAGTTCTTC
CASTETSGSYNEQFF
>-|TRBJ1-2|-|TRBV7-6
TGTGCCAGCAGCCTACAGCCGCAGGGGACTGGCTACACCTTC
CASSLQPQGTGYTF
>-|TRBJ1-4|TRBD1|TRBV11-2
TGTGCCAGCAGCCTCAGGACAGGGATAAATGAAAAACTGTTTTTT
CASSLRTGINEKLFF
>-|TRBJ1-2|-|TRBV4-2
TGTGCCAGCAGCCAAGACTCTGCAGGGGCCTATGGCTACACCTTC
CASSQDSAGAYGYTF
>few|TRBJ1-4|TRBD1|TRBV15
TGTGCCACCAGCAGCGCGGGGACAGTCAAGCAAAAACTGTTTTTT
CATSSAGTVKQKLFF
>-|TRBJ1-5|-|TRBV12-3/TRBV12-4
TGTGCCAGCAGTTTTTCAGGCAATCAGCCCCAGCATTTT
CASSFSGNQPQHF
>-|TRBJ2-3|TRBD1|TRBV7-2
TGTGCCAGCAGCTTTGAGGACCGGGACAGGGAGAGCACAGATACGCAGTATTTT
CASSFEDRDRESTDTQYF
>-|TRBJ2-7|-|TRBV18
TGTGCCAGCTCACCAGGGGGCCCTCCTACGGAGCAGTACTTC
CASSPGGPPTEQYF
>-|TRBJ2-7|TRBD1|TRBV28
TGTGCCAGCAGTAAACGGACAGGGACCTTCTTC
CASSKRTGTFF
>once|TRBJ2-3|TRBD2|TRBV5-4
TGTGCCAGCAGCTCTAGCGGGTACACAGATACGCAGTATTTT
CASSSSGYTDTQYF